Listed below are T cell receptor beta chains from one sample, sequenced in a study of a mutant IDH1 vaccine in newly diagnosed glioma. Their cognate antigens are unknown. Profiled with immunoSEQ multiplex PCR; TCRdb holds only in-frame clones, not every one. This sample has fewer than 100,000 clones, with around nine tenths found just once. The sample here was PBMCs, taken from a glioma patient whose treatment included an IDH1 peptide vaccine. Receptors were obtained from a woman between 45 and 65 years old with glioma. Both conserved end residues are part of each CDR3. The D gene is left open where the match is weak. The listing skips clone size in some rows; elsewhere it reads once, few, many or a size class.

V: TRBV4-1
J: TRBJ1-5
D: NA
size: NA
CDR3: CASSVGRGLREPQHF
DNA: TGCGCCAGCAGCGTCGGGAGGGGGTTACGTGAGCCCCAGCATTTT

V: TRBV7-9
J: TRBJ2-1
D: NA
size: NA
CDR3: CASSLGGFEQFF
DNA: TGTGCCAGCAGTCTTGGGGGGTTTGAGCAGTTCTTC

V: TRBV5-4
J: TRBJ2-2
D: TRBD1
size: once
CDR3: CASSLGQGKTGELFF
DNA: TGTGCCAGCAGCTTGGGACAGGGTAAAACCGGGGAGCTGTTTTTT

V: TRBV6-5
J: TRBJ1-2
D: NA
size: NA
CDR3: CASRDGPGTLYGYTF
DNA: TGTGCCAGCAGAGATGGGCCAGGAACCCTATATGGCTACACCTTC

V: TRBV6-1
J: TRBJ1-5
D: NA
size: NA
CDR3: CASSGQGLRPQHF
DNA: TGTGCCAGCAGTGGGCAGGGCCTTCGTCCCCAGCATTTT

V: TRBV28
J: TRBJ2-7
D: TRBD1
size: once
CDR3: CASSWTGGSYEQYF
DNA: TGTGCCAGCAGTTGGACAGGGGGATCCTACGAGCAGTACTTC

V: TRBV27
J: TRBJ2-5
D: NA
size: NA
CDR3: CASSLIGAQETQYF
DNA: TGTGCCAGCAGTTTGATCGGAGCCCAAGAGACCCAGTACTTC

V: TRBV4-1
J: TRBJ1-2
D: NA
size: NA
CDR3: CASSRGTTDYGYTF
DNA: TGCGCCAGCAGTAGGGGGACAACGGACTATGGCTACACCTTC

V: TRBV5-1
J: TRBJ2-1
D: NA
size: NA
CDR3: CASSLETSSLMGEQFF
DNA: TGCGCCAGCAGCTTGGAGACTAGTTCATTGATGGGTGAGCAGTTCTTC

V: TRBV19
J: TRBJ2-3
D: NA
size: NA
CDR3: CASSPPQGDTQYF
DNA: TGTGCCAGTAGTCCCCCTCAGGGAGATACGCAGTATTTT

V: TRBV19
J: TRBJ2-7
D: NA
size: NA
CDR3: CASSIGESEQYF
DNA: TGTGCCAGTAGTATAGGAGAGTCCGAGCAGTACTTC

V: TRBV5-1
J: TRBJ1-5
D: NA
size: NA
CDR3: CASSLEGGNQPQHF
DNA: TGCGCCAGCAGCTTGGAAGGGGGCAATCAGCCCCAGCATTTT

V: TRBV28
J: TRBJ1-6
D: NA
size: few
CDR3: CASRQGSNSPLHF
DNA: TGTGCCAGCAGACAGGGTTCTAATTCACCCCTCCACTTT

V: TRBV28
J: TRBJ1-4
D: NA
size: NA
CDR3: CASSGADWDQNEKLFF
DNA: TGTGCCAGCTCTGGGGCTGACTGGGACCAAAATGAAAAACTGTTTTTT

V: TRBV28
J: TRBJ1-3
D: TRBD1
size: NA
CDR3: CASSSGQTGRNTIYF
DNA: TGTGCCAGCAGTTCGGGACAGACGGGAAGAAACACCATATATTTT

V: TRBV10-2
J: TRBJ2-5
D: NA
size: once
CDR3: CASSVQVQETQYF
DNA: TGCGCCAGCAGTGTACAAGTTCAAGAGACCCAGTACTTC

V: TRBV6-5
J: TRBJ1-5
D: NA
size: NA
CDR3: CASSPTRVGVRAQHF
DNA: TGTGCCAGCAGTCCCACCCGGGTAGGGGTTAGGGCCCAGCATTTT

V: TRBV10-1
J: TRBJ2-5
D: NA
size: NA
CDR3: CASTGRLGETQYF
DNA: TGCGCCAGCACAGGGCGGCTTGGAGAGACCCAGTACTTC

V: TRBV27
J: TRBJ2-7
D: TRBD2
size: NA
CDR3: CASSRIAGIYYEQYF
DNA: TGTGCCAGCAGTAGAATAGCGGGAATCTACTACGAGCAGTACTTC

V: TRBV6-5
J: TRBJ2-7
D: TRBD1
size: NA
CDR3: CASSYPGQGKYEQYF
DNA: TGTGCCAGCAGTTACCCTGGACAGGGGAAGTACGAGCAGTACTTC

V: TRBV10-2
J: TRBJ2-2
D: NA
size: NA
CDR3: CASSESGRQTFIGELFF
DNA: TGCGCCAGCAGTGAATCGGGACGGCAAACTTTCATAGGGGAGCTGTTTTTT

V: TRBV30
J: TRBJ2-5
D: TRBD2
size: NA
CDR3: CAWSRGGWETQYF
DNA: TGTGCCTGGAGTCGCGGGGGGTGGGAGACCCAGTACTTC

V: TRBV5-6
J: TRBJ1-2
D: NA
size: NA
CDR3: CASSLDERGGDYGYTF
DNA: TGTGCCAGCAGCTTGGATGAGCGGGGGGGTGACTATGGCTACACCTTC

V: TRBV28
J: TRBJ1-1
D: NA
size: once
CDR3: CASSFHQGGTEAFF
DNA: TGTGCCAGCAGTTTTCATCAGGGTGGCACTGAAGCTTTCTTT

V: TRBV19
J: TRBJ2-3
D: NA
size: NA
CDR3: CASSMGLTSTDTQYF
DNA: TGTGCCAGTAGTATGGGCTTGACCAGCACAGATACGCAGTATTTT

V: TRBV11-1
J: TRBJ2-7
D: TRBD2
size: NA
CDR3: CASSPGTSHSYEQYF
DNA: TGTGCCAGCAGCCCAGGGACTAGCCACTCCTACGAGCAGTACTTC

V: TRBV19
J: TRBJ2-1
D: TRBD2
size: NA
CDR3: CASSIVTSGNYNEQFF
DNA: TGTGCCAGTAGTATAGTTACTAGCGGGAACTACAATGAGCAGTTCTTC

V: TRBV19
J: TRBJ2-5
D: TRBD2
size: NA
CDR3: CASSLGSSGLQETQYF
DNA: TGTGCCAGTAGCCTAGGGTCTAGCGGGTTACAAGAGACCCAGTACTTC

V: TRBV7-8
J: TRBJ1-5
D: NA
size: NA
CDR3: CASSLAQGLPPQHF
DNA: TGTGCCAGCAGCTTAGCGCAGGGGCTGCCGCCCCAGCATTTT

V: TRBV18
J: TRBJ1-4
D: NA
size: NA
CDR3: CASSPRDPLEVTNEKLFF
DNA: TGTGCCAGCTCACCAAGGGACCCTTTAGAAGTAACTAATGAAAAACTGTTTTTT

V: TRBV29-1
J: TRBJ2-3
D: NA
size: NA
CDR3: CSVEGGGGGTDTQYF
DNA: TGCAGCGTTGAAGGGGGCGGTGGGGGCACAGATACGCAGTATTTT

V: TRBV28
J: TRBJ2-4
D: TRBD1
size: NA
CDR3: CASRTGALAKNIQYF
DNA: TGTGCCAGCAGGACAGGGGCACTGGCCAAAAACATTCAGTACTTC